A single count supports the clone carrying this T cell receptor beta chain. These data are taken from a study of blood T cell repertoires in COVID-19. Study overall: COVID-19 samples from acute and convalescent phases originated in the United States, Italy and Spain.

Generated by immunoSEQ multiplex PCR, the TCRdb table keeps only in-frame clones and is missing some. The sample holds 130,000 to 150,000 clones; 75% to 85% are singletons and the top ten take more than 7%. The sequencing input was peripheral blood. The sequence was obtained from a human donor with acute or convalescent COVID-19. The donor label of this sample is uncertain.

CDR3 coding DNA: TGTGCCAGCAGCTCCGACAGGAGCTCCTACAATGAGCAGTTCTTC. Translation gives CASSSDRSSYNEQFF. The chain recombines TRBV5-5 with TRBJ2-1, with a weak D call TRBD1 (6 bases). Trimming cost V 3 bases and J 0 bases, with 10 bases left between them. Germline-derived CDR1 and CDR2 are SGHKS and YYEKEE (reference sequence). CDR3 length: 15 amino acids. Together with reference TRBV5-5 and TRBJ2-1, the CDR3 gives the full variable domain: DAGVTQSPTHLIKTRGQQVTLRCSPISGHKSVSWYQQVLGQGPQFIFQYYEKEERGRGNFPDRFSARQFPNYSSELNVNALLLGDSALYLCASSSDRSSYNEQFFGPGTRLTVL.